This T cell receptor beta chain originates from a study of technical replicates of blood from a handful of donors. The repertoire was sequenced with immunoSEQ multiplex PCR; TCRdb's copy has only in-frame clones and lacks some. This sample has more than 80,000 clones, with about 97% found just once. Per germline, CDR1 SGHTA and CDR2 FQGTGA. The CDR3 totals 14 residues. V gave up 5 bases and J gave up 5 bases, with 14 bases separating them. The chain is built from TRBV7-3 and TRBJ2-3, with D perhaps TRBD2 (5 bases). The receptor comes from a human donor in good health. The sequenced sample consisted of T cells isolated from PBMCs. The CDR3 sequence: CASSPFSGRDTQYF. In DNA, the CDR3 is TGTGCCAGCAGCCCCTTCTCGGGAAGAGATACGCAGTATTTT.